The sequence of this T cell receptor beta chain was determined in a study of T-cell reconstitution after alpha-beta-depleted transplantation in children. Study-wide results and limits: Surviving recipient T cells and thymic progenitors accounted for the high day-60 TCRbeta diversity observed in some patients. The study reportedly traced alpha-beta T cells about two months after transplant to several hundred expanded graft clones. T-cell counts and diversity at one year following transplant were attributed mainly to newly produced T cells.

The length of the CDR3 is 14 residues. Between the trimmed V and J ends, which lost 6 bases and 0 bases, there was a span of 9 bases. Preparation of the TCRbeta library was carried out with unique molecular identifiers. TCRdb recomputed calls from the PCR reads with MiXCR, one row per CDR3 protein. The table shows roughly 500,000 distinct CDR3 sequences, with about 10% occurring only once. In this sample, this clonotype turned up many times. The antigen is not known. This chain uses TRBV12-3 or TRBV12-4 with TRBJ1-3; D is unclear. The clonotype comes from a child aged 2 to 15 with inherited bone marrow failure, due to receive a stem cell transplant. The material sequenced was PBMCs, taken before TCRalphabeta/CD19-depleted stem cell transplant. CDR3 nucleotide sequence: TGTGCCAGCAGCCACTTAAGCTCTGGAAACACCATATATTTT. Translating it yields CASSHLSSGNTIYF.